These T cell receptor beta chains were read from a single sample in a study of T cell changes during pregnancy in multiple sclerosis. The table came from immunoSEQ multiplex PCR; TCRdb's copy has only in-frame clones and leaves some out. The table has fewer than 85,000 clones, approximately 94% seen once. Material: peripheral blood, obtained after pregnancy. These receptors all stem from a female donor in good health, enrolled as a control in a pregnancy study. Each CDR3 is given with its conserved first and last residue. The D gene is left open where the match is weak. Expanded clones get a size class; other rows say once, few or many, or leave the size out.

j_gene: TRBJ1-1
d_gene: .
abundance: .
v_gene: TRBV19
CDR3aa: CASRRWTVNTEAFF
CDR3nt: TGTGCCAGTAGGCGATGGACTGTGAACACTGAAGCTTTCTTT

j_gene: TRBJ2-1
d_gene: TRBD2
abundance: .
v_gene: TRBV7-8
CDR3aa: CASSSPFSGGASVNEQFF
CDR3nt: TGTGCCAGCAGCTCCCCGTTTAGCGGGGGGGCCTCAGTAAATGAGCAGTTCTTC

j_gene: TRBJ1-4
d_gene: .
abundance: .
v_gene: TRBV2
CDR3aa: CASRREGEKLFF
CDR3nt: TGTGCCAGCAGACGAGAGGGTGAAAAACTGTTTTTT

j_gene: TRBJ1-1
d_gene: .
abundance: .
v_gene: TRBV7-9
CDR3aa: CASSLDIYARGTEAFF
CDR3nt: TGTGCCAGCAGCTTAGATATATACGCCCGAGGGACTGAAGCTTTCTTT

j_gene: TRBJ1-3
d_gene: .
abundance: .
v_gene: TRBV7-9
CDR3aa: CASSLAGGSGNTIYF
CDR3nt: TGTGCCAGCAGCTTGGCCGGAGGCTCTGGAAACACCATATATTTT

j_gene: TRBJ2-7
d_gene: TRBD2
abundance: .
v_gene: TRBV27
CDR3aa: CASSSGLAGGKDEQYF
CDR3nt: TGTGCCAGCAGTTCAGGACTAGCGGGAGGGAAGGACGAGCAGTACTTC

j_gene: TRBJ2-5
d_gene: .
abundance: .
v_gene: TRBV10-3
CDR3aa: CAISYGQPHNQYF
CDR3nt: TGTGCCATCAGCTACGGACAGCCCCACAACCAGTACTTC

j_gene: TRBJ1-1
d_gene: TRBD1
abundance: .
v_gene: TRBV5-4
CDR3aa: CASSLNRGTEAFF
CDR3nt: TGTGCCAGCAGCTTAAACAGGGGAACTGAAGCTTTCTTT

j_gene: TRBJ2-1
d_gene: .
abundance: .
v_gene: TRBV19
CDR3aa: CASSISQGAGDEQFF
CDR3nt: TGTGCCAGTAGTATAAGTCAGGGGGCGGGGGATGAGCAGTTCTTC

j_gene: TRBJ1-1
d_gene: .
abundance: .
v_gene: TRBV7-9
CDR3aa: CASSLIYPRGGTEAFF
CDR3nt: TGTGCCAGCAGCTTAATCTACCCAAGAGGGGGAACTGAAGCTTTCTTT

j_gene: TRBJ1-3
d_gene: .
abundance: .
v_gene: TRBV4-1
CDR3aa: CASSQNSLSGNTIYF
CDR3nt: TGCGCCAGCAGCCAAAACAGCCTCTCTGGAAACACCATATATTTT

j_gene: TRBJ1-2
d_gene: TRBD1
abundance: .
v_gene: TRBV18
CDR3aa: CASSGLQGEANYGYTF
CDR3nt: TGTGCCAGCTCGGGGCTCCAGGGGGAAGCTAACTATGGCTACACCTTC

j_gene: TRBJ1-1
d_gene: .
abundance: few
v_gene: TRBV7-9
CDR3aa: CASSTQGEAFF
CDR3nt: TGTGCCAGCAGCACGCAGGGTGAAGCTTTCTTT

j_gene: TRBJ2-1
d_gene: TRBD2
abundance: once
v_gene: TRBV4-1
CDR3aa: CASSQSGTAGSGEQFF
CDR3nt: TGCGCCAGCAGCCAAAGCGGGACTGCTGGGTCCGGTGAGCAGTTCTTC

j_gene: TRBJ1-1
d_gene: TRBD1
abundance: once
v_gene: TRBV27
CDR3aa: CASGPGGISTEAFF
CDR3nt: TGTGCCAGCGGACCAGGGGGCATCAGCACTGAAGCTTTCTTT

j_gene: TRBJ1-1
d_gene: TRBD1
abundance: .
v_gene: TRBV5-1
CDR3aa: CASSLDQGGNTEAFF
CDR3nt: TGCGCCAGCAGCTTGGATCAGGGGGGTAACACTGAAGCTTTCTTT

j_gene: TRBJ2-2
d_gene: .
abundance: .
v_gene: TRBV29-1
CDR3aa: CSVSDRWNTGELFF
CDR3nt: TGCAGCGTTTCGGACAGATGGAACACCGGGGAGCTGTTTTTT

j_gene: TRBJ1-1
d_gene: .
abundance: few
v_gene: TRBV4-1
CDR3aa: CASSQSTEAFF
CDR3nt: TGCGCCAGCAGTCAGTCCACTGAAGCTTTCTTT

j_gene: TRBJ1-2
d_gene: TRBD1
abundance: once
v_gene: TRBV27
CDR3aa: CASSLSGQNYGYTF
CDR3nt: TGTGCCAGCAGTTTATCGGGACAGAACTATGGCTACACCTTC

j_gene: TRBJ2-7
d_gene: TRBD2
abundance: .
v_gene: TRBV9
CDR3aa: CASSVGSLSGRPSYEQYF
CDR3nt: TGTGCCAGCAGCGTAGGATCCCTTAGCGGGAGGCCCTCCTACGAGCAGTACTTC

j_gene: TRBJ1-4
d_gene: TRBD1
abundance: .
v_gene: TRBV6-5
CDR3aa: CASSYSQGAREKLFF
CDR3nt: TGTGCCAGCAGTTACTCACAGGGGGCGAGGGAAAAACTGTTTTTT

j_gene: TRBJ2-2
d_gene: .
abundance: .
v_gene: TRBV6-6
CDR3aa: CASSQRAVTGTGELFF
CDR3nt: TGTGCCAGCAGTCAAAGAGCGGTGACGGGAACCGGGGAGCTGTTTTTT

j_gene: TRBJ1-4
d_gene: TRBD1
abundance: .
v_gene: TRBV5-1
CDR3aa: CASSPLLDRGIGEKLFF
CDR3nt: TGCGCCAGCAGCCCCCTACTGGACAGGGGCATTGGTGAAAAACTGTTTTTT

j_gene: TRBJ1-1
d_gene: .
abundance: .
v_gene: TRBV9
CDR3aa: CASSAPPRPGATEAFF
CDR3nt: TGTGCCAGCAGCGCCCCCCCCAGACCCGGAGCCACTGAAGCTTTCTTT

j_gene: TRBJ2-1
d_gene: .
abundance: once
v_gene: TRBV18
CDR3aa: CASSEFEQFF
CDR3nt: TGTGCCAGCTCAGAGTTTGAGCAGTTCTTC

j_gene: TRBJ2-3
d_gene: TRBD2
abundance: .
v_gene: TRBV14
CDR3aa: CASSQGRGAITDTQYF
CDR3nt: TGTGCCAGCAGCCAAGGGCGGGGGGCCATCACAGATACGCAGTATTTT

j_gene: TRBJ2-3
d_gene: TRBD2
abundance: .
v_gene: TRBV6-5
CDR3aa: CASRGGNTQYF
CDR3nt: TGTGCCAGCAGGGGGGGGAATACGCAGTATTTT

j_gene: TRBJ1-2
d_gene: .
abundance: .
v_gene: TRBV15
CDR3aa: CATSRDRGGDYTF
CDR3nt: TGTGCCACCAGCAGAGATAGGGGGGGGGACTACACCTTC

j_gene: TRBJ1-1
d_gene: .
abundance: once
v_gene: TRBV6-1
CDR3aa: CASNTEYTEAFF
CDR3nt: TGTGCCAGCAATACAGAATACACTGAAGCTTTCTTT

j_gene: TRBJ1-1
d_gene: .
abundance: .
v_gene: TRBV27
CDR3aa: CASSLRTGVNTEAFF
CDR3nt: TGTGCCAGCAGTTTACGAACCGGGGTGAACACTGAAGCTTTCTTT

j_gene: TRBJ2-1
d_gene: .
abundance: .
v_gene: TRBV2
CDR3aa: CASRYTGTYNEQFF
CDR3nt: TGTGCCAGCCGATATACAGGGACCTACAATGAGCAGTTCTTC

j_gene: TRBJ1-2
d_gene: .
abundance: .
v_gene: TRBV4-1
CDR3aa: CASSQGPVVGLGTF
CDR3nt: .

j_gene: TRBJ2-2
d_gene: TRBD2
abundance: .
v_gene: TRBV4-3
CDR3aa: CASSQDWLAGYTGELFF
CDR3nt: TGCGCCAGCAGCCAAGATTGGCTAGCGGGATACACCGGGGAGCTGTTTTTT

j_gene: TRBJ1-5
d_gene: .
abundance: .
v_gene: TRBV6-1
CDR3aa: CASSQQSRGNQPQHF
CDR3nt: TGTGCCAGCAGTCAGCAGTCGCGGGGCAATCAGCCCCAGCATTTT

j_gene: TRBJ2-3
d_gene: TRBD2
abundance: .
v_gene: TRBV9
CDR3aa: CASSVETAGGWDTQYF
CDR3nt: TGTGCCAGCAGCGTAGAGACGGCGGGAGGGTGGGATACGCAGTATTTT

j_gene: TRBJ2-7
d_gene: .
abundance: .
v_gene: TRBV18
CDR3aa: CASSPRDTGVGEQYF
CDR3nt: TGTGCCAGCTCACCACGGGACACCGGGGTGGGCGAGCAGTACTTC

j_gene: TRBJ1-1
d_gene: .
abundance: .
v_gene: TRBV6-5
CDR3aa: CASSSQQIMNTEAFF
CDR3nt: TGTGCCAGCAGTTCCCAACAGATCATGAACACTGAAGCTTTCTTT

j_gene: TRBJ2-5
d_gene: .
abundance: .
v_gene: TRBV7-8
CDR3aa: CASSPIVGGETQYF
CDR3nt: TGTGCCAGCAGTCCTATCGTGGGGGGAGAGACCCAGTACTTC

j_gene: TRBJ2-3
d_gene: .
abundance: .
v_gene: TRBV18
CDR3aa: CASSPRSAGTDTQYF
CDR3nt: TGTGCCAGCTCACCCCGGAGTGCGGGGACAGATACGCAGTATTTT

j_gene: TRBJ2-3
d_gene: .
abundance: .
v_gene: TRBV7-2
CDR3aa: CASSQQWGVTDTQYF
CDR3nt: TGTGCCAGCAGCCAACAATGGGGGGTCACAGATACGCAGTATTTT

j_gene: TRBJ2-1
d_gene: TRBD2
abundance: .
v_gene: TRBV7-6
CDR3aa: CASSFLTSGTYNEQFF
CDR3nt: TGTGCCAGCAGCTTCCTGACTAGCGGGACCTACAATGAGCAGTTCTTC

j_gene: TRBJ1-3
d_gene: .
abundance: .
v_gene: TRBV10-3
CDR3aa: CAIRTGLSSGNTIYF
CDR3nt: TGTGCCATCAGGACGGGACTCAGCTCTGGAAACACCATATATTTT

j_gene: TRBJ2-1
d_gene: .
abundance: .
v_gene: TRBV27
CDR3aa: CASSFRESGNEQFF
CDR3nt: TGTGCCAGCAGTTTTAGGGAGTCTGGAAATGAGCAGTTCTTC

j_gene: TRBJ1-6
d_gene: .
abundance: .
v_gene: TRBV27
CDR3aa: CASSLLGTSSPLHF
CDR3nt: TGTGCCAGCAGTTTACTAGGGACTTCTTCACCCCTCCACTTT

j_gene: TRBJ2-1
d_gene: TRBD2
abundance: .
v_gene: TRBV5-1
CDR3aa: CASSYSGSSYNEQFF
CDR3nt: TGCGCCAGCAGCTATAGCGGGAGCTCCTACAATGAGCAGTTCTTC

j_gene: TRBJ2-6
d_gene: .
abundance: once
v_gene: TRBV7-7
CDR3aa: CASSQRSSGANVLTF
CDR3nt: TGTGCTAGCAGCCAGAGGAGCTCTGGGGCCAACGTCCTGACTTTC

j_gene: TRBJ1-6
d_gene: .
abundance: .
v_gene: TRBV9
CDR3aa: CASSVAGTKDSPLHF
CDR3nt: TGTGCCAGCAGCGTAGCCGGGACAAAGGATTCACCCCTCCACTTT

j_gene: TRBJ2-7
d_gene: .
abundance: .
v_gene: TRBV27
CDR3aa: CASSLPGLRGREQYF
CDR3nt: TGTGCCAGCAGCCTCCCGGGTCTCCGGGGTAGGGAGCAGTACTTC

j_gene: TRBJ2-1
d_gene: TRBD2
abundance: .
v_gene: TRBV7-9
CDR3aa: CASRPSGSDNEQFF
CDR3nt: TGTGCCAGCAGGCCAAGCGGGAGTGACAATGAGCAGTTCTTC

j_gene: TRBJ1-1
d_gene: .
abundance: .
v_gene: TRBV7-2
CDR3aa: CASSLFGQGSGSEAFF
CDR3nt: TGTGCCAGCAGCCTCTTCGGGCAGGGGAGCGGATCTGAAGCTTTCTTT

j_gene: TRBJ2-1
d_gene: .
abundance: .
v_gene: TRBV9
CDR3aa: CASSVAGTGPFMDEQFF
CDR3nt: TGTGCCAGCAGCGTAGCAGGTACAGGTCCGTTTATGGATGAGCAGTTCTTC

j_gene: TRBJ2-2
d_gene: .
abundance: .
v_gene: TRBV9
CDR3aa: CASSVEGSGELFF
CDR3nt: TGTGCCAGCAGCGTAGAGGGGTCCGGGGAGCTGTTTTTT

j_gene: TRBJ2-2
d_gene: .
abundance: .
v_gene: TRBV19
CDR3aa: CASSIGSTTGELFF
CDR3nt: TGTGCCAGTAGTATAGGAAGCACCACCGGGGAGCTGTTTTTT

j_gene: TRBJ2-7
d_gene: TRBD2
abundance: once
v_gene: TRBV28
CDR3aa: CASSPATSGFYEQYF
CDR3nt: TGTGCCAGCAGTCCGGCGACTAGCGGGTTCTACGAGCAGTACTTC

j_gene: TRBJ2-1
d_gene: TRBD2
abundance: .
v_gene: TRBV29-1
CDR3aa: CSALTSGSYNEQFF
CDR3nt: TGCAGCGCATTAACTAGCGGGAGCTACAATGAGCAGTTCTTC

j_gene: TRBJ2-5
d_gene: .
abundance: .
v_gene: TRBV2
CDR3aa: CASDSYQETQYF
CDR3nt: TGTGCCAGCGACAGTTACCAAGAGACCCAGTACTTC

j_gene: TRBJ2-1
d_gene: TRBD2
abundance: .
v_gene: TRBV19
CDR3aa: CASSIDYRSGSSYNEQFF
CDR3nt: TGTGCCAGTAGTATAGATTACCGTAGCGGGAGCTCCTACAATGAGCAGTTCTTC

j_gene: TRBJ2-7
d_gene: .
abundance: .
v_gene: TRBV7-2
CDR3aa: CASSFTPGTQYEQYF
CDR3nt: TGTGCCAGCAGCTTCACCCCCGGGACACAATACGAGCAGTACTTC

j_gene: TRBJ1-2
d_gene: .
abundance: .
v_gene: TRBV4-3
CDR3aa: CASSQAVGGAYGYTF
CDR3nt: TGCGCCAGCAGCCAGGCGGTCGGGGGGGCTTATGGCTACACCTTC